What follows are 3 T cell receptor beta chains derived from one specimen sequenced in a study of OX40 agonist ivuxolimab in advanced cancers. Some clones are missing from TCRdb's copy, which holds only in-frame ones; the method was immunoSEQ multiplex PCR. Seen here are some 100,000 clones, over 75% observed once, and the top ten hold 0.16%. The sequencing here drew on CD4+ or CD8+ T cells sorted from blood, taken in a trial of the OX40 agonist ivuxolimab. These receptors all stem from an adult with an advanced solid tumor such as melanoma, head and neck, liver or kidney cancer.

The V gene is TRBV6-1, the J gene TRBJ1-1; no clear D. CDR3 size: 13 residues. Germline V gene lookup returns CDR1 MNHNS and CDR2 SASEGT. The V gene lost 2 bases and the J gene lost 0 bases, with 4 bases spanning the gap. The CDR3 DNA follows: TGTGCCAGCAGTGAAACTCTGAACACTGAAGCTTTCTTT. It yields the protein CASSETLNTEAFF.

This clone was recorded only once. The chain is built from TRBV16 and TRBJ2-1; possible D gene TRBD2, 5 bases. The CDR3 length is 17 residues. V lost 4 bases, J lost 4 bases, and 20 bases lay in between. Germline CDR1 and CDR2: KGHSY and FQNENV. CDR3 in DNA: TGTGCCAGCAGCCTCTCGGCTGCCAGCGGCCTTTACAATGAGCAGTTCTTC. Residues: CASSLSAASGLYNEQFF.

CDR3 nucleotides: TGCGCCAGCAGCTTGGAATGGGCGGAACGGCGGGCAGAGCAGTTCTTC. Translation: CASSLEWAERRAEQFF. The chain links TRBV5-1 to TRBJ2-1; possibly TRBD2 for D (5 bases). The CDR3 runs 16 residues. Germline assignment: CDR1 SGHRS and CDR2 YFSETQ. The V end was cut by 0 bases, the J end by 10 bases, with 20 bases between. Variable domain in full (rest from reference TRBV5-1 and TRBJ2-1): KAGVTQTPRYLIKTRGQQVTLSCSPISGHRSVSWYQQTPGQGLQFLFEYFSETQRNKGNFPGRFSGRQFSNSRSEMNVSTLELGDSALYLCASSLEWAERRAEQFFGPGTRLTVL.